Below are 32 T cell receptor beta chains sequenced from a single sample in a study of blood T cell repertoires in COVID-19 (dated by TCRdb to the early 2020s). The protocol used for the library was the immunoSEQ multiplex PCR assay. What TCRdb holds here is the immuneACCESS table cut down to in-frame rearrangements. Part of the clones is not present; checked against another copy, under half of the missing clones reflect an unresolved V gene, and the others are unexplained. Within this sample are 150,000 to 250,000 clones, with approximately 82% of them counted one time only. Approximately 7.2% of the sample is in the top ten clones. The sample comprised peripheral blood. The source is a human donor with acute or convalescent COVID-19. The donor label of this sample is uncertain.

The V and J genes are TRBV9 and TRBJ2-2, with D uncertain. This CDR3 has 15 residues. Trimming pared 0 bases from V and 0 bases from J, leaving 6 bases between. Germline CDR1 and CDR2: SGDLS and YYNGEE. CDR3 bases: TGTGCCAGCAGCGTAGTTGTCTCGAACACCGGGGAGCTGTTTTTT. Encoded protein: CASSVVVSNTGELFF. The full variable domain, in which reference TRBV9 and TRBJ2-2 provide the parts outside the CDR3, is DSGVTQTPKHLITATGQRVTLRCSPRSGDLSVYWYQQSLDQGLQFLIQYYNGEERAKGNILERFSAQQFPDLHSELNLSSLELGDSALYFCASSVVVSNTGELFFGEGSRLTVL.

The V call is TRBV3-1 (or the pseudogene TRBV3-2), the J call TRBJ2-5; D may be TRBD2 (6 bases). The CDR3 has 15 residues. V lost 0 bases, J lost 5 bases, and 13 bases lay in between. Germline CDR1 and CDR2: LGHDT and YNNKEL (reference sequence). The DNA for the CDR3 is TGTGCCAGCAGCCAAGAGGCTGGGAGGTACGAGACCCAGTACTTC. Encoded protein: CASSQEAGRYETQYF.

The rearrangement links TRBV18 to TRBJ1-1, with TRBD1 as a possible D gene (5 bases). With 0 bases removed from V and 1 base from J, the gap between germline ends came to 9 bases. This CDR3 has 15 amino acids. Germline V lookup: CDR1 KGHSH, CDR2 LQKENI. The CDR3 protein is CASSPPSTGNTEAFF. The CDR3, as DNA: TGTGCCAGCTCACCACCTAGTACAGGGAACACTGAAGCTTTCTTT.

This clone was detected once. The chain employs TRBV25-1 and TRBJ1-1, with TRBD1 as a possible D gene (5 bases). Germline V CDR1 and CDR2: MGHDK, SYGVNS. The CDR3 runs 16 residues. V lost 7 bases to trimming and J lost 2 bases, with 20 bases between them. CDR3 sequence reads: CASTRRGAGPNTEAFF. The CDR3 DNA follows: TGTGCCAGCACCCGAAGGGGTGCTGGGCCTAACACTGAAGCTTTCTTT.

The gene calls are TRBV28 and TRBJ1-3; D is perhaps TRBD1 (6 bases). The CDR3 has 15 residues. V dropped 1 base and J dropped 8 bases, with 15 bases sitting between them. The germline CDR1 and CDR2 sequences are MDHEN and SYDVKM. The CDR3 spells CASSLSGRGGDTIYF. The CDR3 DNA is TGTGCCAGCAGTTTATCGGGCAGGGGAGGGGACACCATATATTTT.

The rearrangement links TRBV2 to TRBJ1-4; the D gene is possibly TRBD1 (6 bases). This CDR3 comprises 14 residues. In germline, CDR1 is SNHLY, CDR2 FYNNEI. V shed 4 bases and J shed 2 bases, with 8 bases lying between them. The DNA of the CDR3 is TGTGCCAGCAGTGTTCAGGGGACTAATGAAAAACTGTTTTTT. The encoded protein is CASSVQGTNEKLFF.

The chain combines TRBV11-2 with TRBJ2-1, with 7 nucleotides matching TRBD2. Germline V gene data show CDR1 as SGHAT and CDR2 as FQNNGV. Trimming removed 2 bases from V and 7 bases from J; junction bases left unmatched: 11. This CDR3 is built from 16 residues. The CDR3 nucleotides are TGTGCCAGCAGCTTAACCAGCGGGGTCATAGAGAATGAGCAGTTCTTC. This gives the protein CASSLTSGVIENEQFF.

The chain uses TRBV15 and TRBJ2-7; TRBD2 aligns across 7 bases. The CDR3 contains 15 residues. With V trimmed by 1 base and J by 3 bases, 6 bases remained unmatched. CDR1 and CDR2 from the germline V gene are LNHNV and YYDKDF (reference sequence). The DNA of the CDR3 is TGTGCCACCAGCAGAGCCGGGACTACCGACTACGAGCAGTACTTC. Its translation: CATSRAGTTDYEQYF.

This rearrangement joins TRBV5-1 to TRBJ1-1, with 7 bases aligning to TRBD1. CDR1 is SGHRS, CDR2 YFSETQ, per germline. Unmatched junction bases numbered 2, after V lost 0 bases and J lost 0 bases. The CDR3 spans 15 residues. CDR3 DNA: TGCGCCAGCAGCTTGGAGGGACAGTTGAACACTGAAGCTTTCTTT. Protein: CASSLEGQLNTEAFF. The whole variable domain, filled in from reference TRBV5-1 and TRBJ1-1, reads KAGVTQTPRYLIKTRGQQVTLSCSPISGHRSVSWYQQTPGQGLQFLFEYFSETQRNKGNFPGRFSGRQFSNSRSEMNVSTLELGDSALYLCASSLEGQLNTEAFFGQGTRLTVV.

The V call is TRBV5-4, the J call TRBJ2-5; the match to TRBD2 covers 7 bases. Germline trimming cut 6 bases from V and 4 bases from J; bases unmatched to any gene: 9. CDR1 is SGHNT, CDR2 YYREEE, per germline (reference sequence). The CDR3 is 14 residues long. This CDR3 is CASMERGGGETQYF. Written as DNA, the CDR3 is TGTGCCAGCATGGAGCGGGGCGGGGGAGAGACCCAGTACTTC. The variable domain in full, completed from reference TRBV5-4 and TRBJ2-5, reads ETGVTQSPTHLIKTRGQQVTLRCSSQSGHNTVSWYQQALGQGPQFIFQYYREEENGRGNFPPRFSGLQFPNYSSELNVNALELDDSALYLCASMERGGGETQYFGPGTRLLVL.

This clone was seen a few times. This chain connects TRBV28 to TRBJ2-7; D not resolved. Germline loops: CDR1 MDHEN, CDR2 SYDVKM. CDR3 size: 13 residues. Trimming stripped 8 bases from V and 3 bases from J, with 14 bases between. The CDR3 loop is CASGQTPNYEQYF. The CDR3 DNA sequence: TGTGCCAGCGGGCAGACACCGAACTACGAGCAGTACTTC.

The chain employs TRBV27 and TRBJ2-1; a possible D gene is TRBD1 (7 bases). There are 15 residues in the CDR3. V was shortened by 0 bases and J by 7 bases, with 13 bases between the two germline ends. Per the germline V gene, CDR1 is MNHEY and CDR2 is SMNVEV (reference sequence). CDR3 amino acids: CASSLSYQGGNEQFF. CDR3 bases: TGTGCCAGCAGTTTATCTTACCAGGGGGGAAATGAGCAGTTCTTC.

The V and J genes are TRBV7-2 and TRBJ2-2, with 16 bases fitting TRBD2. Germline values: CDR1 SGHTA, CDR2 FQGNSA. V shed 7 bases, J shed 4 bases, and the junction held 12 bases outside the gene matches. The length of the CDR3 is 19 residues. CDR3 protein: CASTAGLAGGLRGTGELFF. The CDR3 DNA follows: TGTGCCAGCACCGCGGGACTAGCGGGAGGGCTCCGCGGCACCGGGGAGCTGTTTTTT. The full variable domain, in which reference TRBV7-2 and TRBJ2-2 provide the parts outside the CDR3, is GAGVSQSPSNKVTEKGKDVELRCDPISGHTALYWYRQSLGQGLEFLIYFQGNSAPDKSGLPSDRFSAERTGGSVSTLTIQRTQQEDSAVYLCASTAGLAGGLRGTGELFFGEGSRLTVL.

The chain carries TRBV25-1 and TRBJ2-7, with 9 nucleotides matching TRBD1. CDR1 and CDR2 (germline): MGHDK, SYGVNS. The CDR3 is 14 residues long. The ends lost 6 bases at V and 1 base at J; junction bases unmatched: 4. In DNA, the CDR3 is TGTGCCAGCAGGGGACAGGGCCAATCCTACGAGCAGTACTTC. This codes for CASRGQGQSYEQYF.

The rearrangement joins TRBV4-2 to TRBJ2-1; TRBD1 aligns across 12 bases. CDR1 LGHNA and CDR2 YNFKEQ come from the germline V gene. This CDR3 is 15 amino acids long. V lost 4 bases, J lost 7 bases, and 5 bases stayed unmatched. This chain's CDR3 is CASSPGQGAGNEQFF. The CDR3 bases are TGTGCCAGCAGCCCGGGACAGGGGGCGGGTAATGAGCAGTTCTTC.

CDR3 nucleotides: TGTGCCAGCAGTTTGGTCGGGACAGTACCTTTCTTT. This translates into CASSLVGTVPFF. J is TRBJ1-1 and V is TRBV12-3 or TRBV12-4, with 7 bases that match TRBD1. The junction had 7 bases not matched to a gene; V was cut back by 3 bases and J by 12 bases. The CDR3 totals 12 residues.

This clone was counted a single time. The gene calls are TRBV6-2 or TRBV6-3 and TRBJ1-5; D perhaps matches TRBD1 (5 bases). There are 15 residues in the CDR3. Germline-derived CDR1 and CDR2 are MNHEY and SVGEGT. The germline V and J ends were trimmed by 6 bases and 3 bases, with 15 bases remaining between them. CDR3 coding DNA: TGTGCCAGCAGCTCTTCCCAGGGCTACAATCAGCCCCAGCATTTT. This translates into CASSSSQGYNQPQHF.

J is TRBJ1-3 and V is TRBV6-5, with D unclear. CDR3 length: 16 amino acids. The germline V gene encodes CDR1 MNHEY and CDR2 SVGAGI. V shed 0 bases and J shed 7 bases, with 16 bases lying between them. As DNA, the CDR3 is TGTGCCAGCAGTTACTCGATTGGAGGCAAGGCGAACACCATATATTTT. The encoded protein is CASSYSIGGKANTIYF.

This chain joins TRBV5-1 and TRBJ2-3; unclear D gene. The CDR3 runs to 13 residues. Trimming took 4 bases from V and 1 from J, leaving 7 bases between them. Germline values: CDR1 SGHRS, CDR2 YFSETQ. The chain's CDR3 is CASSIPGTDTQYF. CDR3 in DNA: TGCGCCAGCAGCATCCCGGGCACAGATACGCAGTATTTT.

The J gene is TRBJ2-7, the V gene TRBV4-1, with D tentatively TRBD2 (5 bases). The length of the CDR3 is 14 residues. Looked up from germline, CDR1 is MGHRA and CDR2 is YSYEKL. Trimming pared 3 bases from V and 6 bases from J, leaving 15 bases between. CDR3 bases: TGCGCCAGCAGCCAGAAGGATAGCGCTATCGAGCAGTACTTC. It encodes CASSQKDSAIEQYF.

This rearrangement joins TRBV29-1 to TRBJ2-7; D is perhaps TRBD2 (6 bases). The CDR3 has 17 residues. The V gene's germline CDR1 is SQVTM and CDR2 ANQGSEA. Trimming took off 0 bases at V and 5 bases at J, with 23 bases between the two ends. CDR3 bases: TGCAGCGTTGAAGATTCTGGGGTGGGGGGTTCTAACAACGAGCAGTACTTC. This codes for CSVEDSGVGGSNNEQYF.

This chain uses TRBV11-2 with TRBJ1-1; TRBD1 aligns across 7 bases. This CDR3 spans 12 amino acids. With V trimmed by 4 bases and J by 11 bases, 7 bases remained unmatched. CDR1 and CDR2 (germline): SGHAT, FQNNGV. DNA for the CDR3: TGTGCCAGCAGCTCGACAGGGATAGTTGCTTTCTTT. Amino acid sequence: CASSSTGIVAFF.

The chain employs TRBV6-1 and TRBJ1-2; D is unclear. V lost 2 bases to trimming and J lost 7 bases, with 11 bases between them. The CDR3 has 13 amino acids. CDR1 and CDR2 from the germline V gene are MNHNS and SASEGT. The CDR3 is CASSELHGSGYTF. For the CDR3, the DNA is TGTGCCAGCAGTGAACTTCACGGGTCTGGCTACACCTTC.

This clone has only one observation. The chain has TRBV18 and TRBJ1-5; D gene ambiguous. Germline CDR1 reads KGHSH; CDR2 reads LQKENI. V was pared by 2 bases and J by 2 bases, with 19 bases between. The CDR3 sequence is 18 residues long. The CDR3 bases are TGTGCCAGCTCACCATCCCGGGTCGGTCTTATAGGCAATCAGCCCCAGCATTTT. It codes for CASSPSRVGLIGNQPQHF.

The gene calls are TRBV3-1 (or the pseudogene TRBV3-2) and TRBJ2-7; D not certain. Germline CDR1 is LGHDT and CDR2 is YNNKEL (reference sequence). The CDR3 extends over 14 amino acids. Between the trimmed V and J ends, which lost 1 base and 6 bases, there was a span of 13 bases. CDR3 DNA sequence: TGTGCCAGCAGCCAAGGCCAGCGCATGGGCGAGCAGTACTTC. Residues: CASSQGQRMGEQYF.

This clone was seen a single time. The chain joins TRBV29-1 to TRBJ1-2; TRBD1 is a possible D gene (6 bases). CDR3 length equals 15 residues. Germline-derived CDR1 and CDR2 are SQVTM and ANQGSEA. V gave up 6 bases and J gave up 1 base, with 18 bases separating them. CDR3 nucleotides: TGCAGCGTCGGGGGGGCCGGGAACTTTAACTATGGCTACACCTTC. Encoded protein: CSVGGAGNFNYGYTF. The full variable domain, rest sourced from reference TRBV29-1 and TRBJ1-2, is SAVISQKPSRDICQRGTSLTIQCQVDSQVTMMFWYRQQPGQSLTLIATANQGSEATYESGFVIDKFPISRPNLTFSTLTVSNMSPEDSSIYLCSVGGAGNFNYGYTFGSGTRLTVV.

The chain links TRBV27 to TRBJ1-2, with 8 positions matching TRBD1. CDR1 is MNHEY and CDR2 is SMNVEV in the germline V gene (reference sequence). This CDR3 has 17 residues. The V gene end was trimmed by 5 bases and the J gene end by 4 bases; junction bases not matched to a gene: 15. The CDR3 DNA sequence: TGTGCCAGCAGTCTCACCCGGACAGGGATCTTCTCCTATGGCTACACCTTC. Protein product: CASSLTRTGIFSYGYTF.

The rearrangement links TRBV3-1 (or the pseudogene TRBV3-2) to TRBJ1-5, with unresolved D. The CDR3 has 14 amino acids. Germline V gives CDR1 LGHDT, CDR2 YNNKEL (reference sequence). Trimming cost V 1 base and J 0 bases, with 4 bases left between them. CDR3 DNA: TGTGCCAGCAGCCAAGTCCTTAGCAATCAGCCCCAGCATTTT. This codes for CASSQVLSNQPQHF.

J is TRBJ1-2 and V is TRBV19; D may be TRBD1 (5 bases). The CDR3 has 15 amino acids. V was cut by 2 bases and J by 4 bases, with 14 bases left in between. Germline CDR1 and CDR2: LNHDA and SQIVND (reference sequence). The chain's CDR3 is CASSILGPQVYGYTF. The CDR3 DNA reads TGTGCCAGTAGTATACTGGGGCCGCAGGTCTATGGCTACACCTTC.

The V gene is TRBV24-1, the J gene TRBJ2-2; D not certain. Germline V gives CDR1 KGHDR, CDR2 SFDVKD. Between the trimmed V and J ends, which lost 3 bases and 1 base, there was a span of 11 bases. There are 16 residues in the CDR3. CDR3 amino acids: CATSDPTNLNTGELFF. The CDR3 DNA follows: TGTGCCACCAGTGATCCCACCAACTTGAACACCGGGGAGCTGTTTTTT.

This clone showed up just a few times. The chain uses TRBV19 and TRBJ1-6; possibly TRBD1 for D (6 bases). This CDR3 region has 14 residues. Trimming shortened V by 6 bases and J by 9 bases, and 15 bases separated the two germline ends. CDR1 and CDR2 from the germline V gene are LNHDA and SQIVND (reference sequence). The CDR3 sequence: CASSHTGTASPLHF. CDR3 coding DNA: TGTGCCAGTAGCCATACAGGGACGGCTTCACCCCTCCACTTT.

The CDR3 nucleotides read TGCAGCGTTGAAGACTCACTCTACGAGCAGTACTTC. This translates into CSVEDSLYEQYF. The genes are TRBV29-1 and TRBJ2-7, with unresolved D. V shed 0 bases and J shed 3 bases, with 6 bases lying between them. Germline CDR1 reads SQVTM; CDR2 reads ANQGSEA. The CDR3 contains 12 residues.